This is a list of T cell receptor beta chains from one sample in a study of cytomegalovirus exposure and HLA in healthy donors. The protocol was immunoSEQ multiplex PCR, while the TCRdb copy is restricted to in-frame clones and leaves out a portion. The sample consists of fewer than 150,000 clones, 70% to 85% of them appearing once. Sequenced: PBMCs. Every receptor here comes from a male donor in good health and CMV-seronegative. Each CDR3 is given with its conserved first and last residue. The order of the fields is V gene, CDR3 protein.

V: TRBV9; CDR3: CASSPAGERSQYF
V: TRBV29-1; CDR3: CSVEDLRAEKLFF
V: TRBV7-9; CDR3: CASSSRGMAQYF
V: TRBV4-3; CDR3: CASSSRRVGDTEAFF
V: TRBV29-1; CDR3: CSVVVSSGNTIYF
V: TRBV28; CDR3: CASGRFGLTEAFF
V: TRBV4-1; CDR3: CASSQEEGTDTQYF
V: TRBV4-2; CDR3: CASSQESGSIGREQFF
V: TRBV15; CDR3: CATSRDLVAAAYGYTF
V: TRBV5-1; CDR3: CASSLGGLSYNEQFF